This T cell receptor (beta chain) was sequenced during a study of blood T cell repertoires in COVID-19. For the study at large: There were acute and convalescent COVID-19 samples, and they came from the United States, Italy and Spain. T cells, B-cell-depleted T cells, or PBMCs provided the cDNA or gDNA that served as material.

In the original analysis: Amplification from reference gene primers served as the basis for estimated nucleated cell counts. The protocol was immunoSEQ multiplex PCR, while the TCRdb copy is restricted to in-frame clones and leaves out a portion. That table is the source of V, J and clone size, and D and trimming were worked out from the DNA. The sample contains 120,000 to 150,000 clones, approximately 80% of which appear only once. The CDR3 covers 12 residues. Germline V gives CDR1 LNHDA, CDR2 SQIVND (reference sequence). Trimming took 7 bases from V and 5 from J, leaving 12 bases between them. The origin of this receptor is a human donor with acute or convalescent COVID-19. The donor label of this sample is uncertain. Sequencing used peripheral blood. This sequence joins TRBV19 and TRBJ2-7; possible D gene TRBD2, 6 bases. The CDR3 DNA sequence: TGTGCCAGTAAGAGGACTAATCACGAGCAGTACGTC. Translated, it gives CASKRTNHEQYV.